These 6 T cell receptor beta chains came from one sample sequenced in a study of response to subunit inactivated influenza vaccine. TCRdb re-analysed the RT-PCR reads in MiXCR, keeping a single row per CDR3 protein. The sample shows about 620,000 distinct CDR3 sequences, 11% of them seen only once. These data also featured in a second study, about T cells expressing NK-cell markers. That study reports: Making the TCR beta cDNA relied on 5'RACE template switching with UMIs.

The starting material was PBMCs from blood, obtained on the day of vaccination. The origin of the receptors is a man in his fifties who received an inactivated influenza vaccine.

In this sample, this clonotype turned up a few times. The chain employs TRBV12-3 or TRBV12-4 and TRBJ2-7; TRBD1 agrees at 7 bases. With 6 bases clipped from V and 2 bases from J, the junction kept 4 bases outside the gene matches. The CDR3 is 13 amino acids. The CDR3 DNA follows: TGTGCCAGCAGAGGGACAGAGACCTACGAGCAGTACTTC. Its translation: CASRGTETYEQYF.

The J gene is TRBJ1-2, the V gene TRBV5-1; the D gene is possibly TRBD1 (5 bases). The germline V and J ends were trimmed by 2 bases and 2 bases, with 10 bases remaining between them. The length of the CDR3 is 14 residues. Germline assignment: CDR1 SGHRS and CDR2 YFSETQ. In DNA form, the CDR3 reads TGCGCCAGCAGCTTACGGGGCCTCAACTATGGCTACACCTTC. Translation gives CASSLRGLNYGYTF.

In this sample, this clonotype turned up a few times. V is TRBV24-1 and J is TRBJ2-3; D is unclear. Germline V lookup: CDR1 KGHDR, CDR2 SFDVKD. The V and J ends lost 9 bases and 8 bases respectively, with 11 bases between them. The CDR3 sequence is 11 residues long. This chain's CDR3 is CATGAPSTQYF. For the CDR3, the DNA is TGTGCCACCGGAGCGCCGTCTACGCAGTATTTT.

The genes are TRBV20-1 and TRBJ1-1, with D unclear. The CDR3 extends over 14 amino acids. Germline values: CDR1 DFQATT, CDR2 SNEGSKA (reference sequence). Deletions cut 1 base from V and 0 bases from J, with 9 bases between. CDR3 sequence: CSARVRNMNTEAFF. The CDR3 DNA sequence: TGCAGTGCTAGAGTGCGGAACATGAACACTGAAGCTTTCTTT.

This sequence joins TRBV20-1 and TRBJ2-7; D possibly corresponds to TRBD1 (6 bases). The germline gives CDR1 DFQATT, CDR2 SNEGSKA (reference sequence). The CDR3 sequence is 12 residues long. CDR3 region: CRPGTPVDEQYF. CDR3 nucleotide sequence: TGCAGGCCCGGGACACCGGTGGACGAGCAGTACTTC.

The V and J genes are TRBV20-1 and TRBJ2-7; possibly TRBD1 for D (6 bases). V was pared by 5 bases and J by 0 bases, with 11 bases between. The CDR3 runs 13 residues. The V gene's germline CDR1 is DFQATT and CDR2 SNEGSKA (reference sequence). This chain's CDR3 is CSAEGHDSYEQYF. In nucleotides, the CDR3 is TGCAGTGCTGAGGGACACGACTCCTACGAGCAGTACTTC.